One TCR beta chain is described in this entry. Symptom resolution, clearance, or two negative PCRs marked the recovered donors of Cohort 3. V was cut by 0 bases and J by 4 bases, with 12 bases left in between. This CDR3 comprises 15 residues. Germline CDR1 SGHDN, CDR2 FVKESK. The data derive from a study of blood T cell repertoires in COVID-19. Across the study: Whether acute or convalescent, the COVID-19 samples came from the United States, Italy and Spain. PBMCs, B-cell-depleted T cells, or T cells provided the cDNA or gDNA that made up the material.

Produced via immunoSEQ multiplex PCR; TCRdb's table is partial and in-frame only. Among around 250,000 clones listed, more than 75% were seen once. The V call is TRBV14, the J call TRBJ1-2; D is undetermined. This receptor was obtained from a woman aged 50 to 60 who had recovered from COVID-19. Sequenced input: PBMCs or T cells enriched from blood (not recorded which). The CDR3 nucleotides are TGTGCCAGCAGCCAAGATCAGCTGGGAGGCTATGGCTACACCTTC. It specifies CASSQDQLGGYGYTF.